Listed here are 23 T cell receptor beta chains from one sample, sequenced in a study of vaccination and CD4 T cells after COVID-19. Sequence data for DNA of cultured CD4+ T cells were generated by the Oncomine TCR Beta short-read assay. TCRdb itself ran the PCR reads through MiXCR, one entry per CDR3 protein. The table has 7,700 or so distinct CDR3 sequences, 37% seen once. No antigen has been identified for these receptors. The sample's treatment: approximately 10-day PBMC culture with coronavirus spike peptide pools or control peptides (ViraFEST assay). Unexposed donor CD4+ T cells predated the COVID-19 pandemic, collected 2011-2018. The sample comprised CD4+ T cells from blood, cultured in vitro. Receptor source: a human donor in good health.

The chain carries TRBV19 and TRBJ2-5; perhaps TRBD1 as D (6 bases). The CDR3 is 13 amino acids. V dropped 5 bases and J dropped 4 bases, with 11 bases sitting between them. In germline, CDR1 is LNHDA, CDR2 SQIVND (reference sequence). The CDR3, as DNA: TGTGCCAGTAGTCCCCCAGGGGTAGAGACCCAGTACTTC. Translating it yields CASSPPGVETQYF.

This chain joins TRBV20-1 and TRBJ1-1, with no clear D. The CDR3 loop spans 12 amino acids. V lost 0 bases to trimming and J lost 5 bases, with 7 bases between them. In germline, CDR1 is DFQATT, CDR2 SNEGSKA (reference sequence). The CDR3, as DNA: TGCAGTGCTAGAGAAACGGGGACTGAAGCTTTCTTT. Protein product: CSARETGTEAFF.

The J gene is TRBJ2-5, the V gene TRBV20-1, with D perhaps matching TRBD2 (6 bases). Germline V gene lookup returns CDR1 DFQATT and CDR2 SNEGSKA (reference sequence). This CDR3 is built from 13 residues. V shed 6 bases and J shed 5 bases, with 16 bases lying between them. Written as DNA, the CDR3 is TGCAGTGCCACCGGGACTCACGGGGAGACCCAGTACTTC. As protein: CSATGTHGETQYF.

The chain uses TRBV7-2 and TRBJ2-5, with D tentatively TRBD1 or TRBD2 (6 bases each). V dropped 4 bases and J dropped 5 bases, with 14 bases sitting between them. The CDR3 consists of 14 residues. CDR1 SGHTA and CDR2 FQGNSA come from the germline V gene. As DNA, the CDR3 is TGTGCCAGCAGCTCCGACCCGGGGGCCGAGACCCAGTACTTC. It encodes CASSSDPGAETQYF.

This clonotype was counted only a few times. DNA for the CDR3: TGTGCCACCAGTGATTTCGGCAGCGGGGAAAGCTACGAGCAGTACTTC. Its translation: CATSDFGSGESYEQYF. The chain has TRBV24-1 and TRBJ2-7; 7 bases map to TRBD2. The CDR3 runs to 16 residues. Trimming at V came to 1 base and at J to 3 bases, leaving 8 bases not matched to a gene. Per germline, CDR1 KGHDR and CDR2 SFDVKD.

The chain joins TRBV18 to TRBJ1-1; TRBD1 is a possible D gene (6 bases). Germline CDR1 is KGHSH and CDR2 is LQKENI. The CDR3 length is 16 residues. V lost 0 bases and J lost 3, with 14 bases in between. For the CDR3, the DNA is TGTGCCAGCTCACCACCGGGGGGGGGCCCGGACACTGAAGCTTTCTTT. Its protein is CASSPPGGGPDTEAFF.

V usage is TRBV25-1 and J usage is TRBJ2-1; 8 nucleotides match TRBD1. This CDR3 is built from 17 residues. Trimming took 6 bases from V and 3 from J; bases not matched to a gene: 13. Germline-derived CDR1 and CDR2 are MGHDK and SYGVNS. DNA for the CDR3: TGTGCCAGCAGCCAGGGGGCGCAGAACAGGATCTACAATGAGCAGTTCTTC. Amino acids: CASSQGAQNRIYNEQFF.

The chain uses TRBV5-1 and TRBJ2-7; no firm D call. V lost 5 bases, J lost 0 bases, and 15 bases lay in between. Germline V gene lookup returns CDR1 SGHRS and CDR2 YFSETQ. The CDR3 has 15 residues. The CDR3 sequence: CASRRDFFNSYEQYF. The CDR3 DNA follows: TGCGCCAGCAGGCGAGACTTCTTCAACTCCTACGAGCAGTACTTC.

The sample holds a few counts of this clonotype. The chain has TRBV10-3 and TRBJ2-2; a possible D gene is TRBD1 (5 bases). The CDR3 consists of 13 residues. Germline values: CDR1 ENHRY, CDR2 SYGVKD. V was trimmed by 8 bases and J by 2 bases, leaving 9 bases between them. The CDR3: CAISTVNTGELFF. The CDR3, as DNA: TGTGCCATCTCGACAGTTAACACCGGGGAGCTGTTTTTT.

The chain links TRBV5-1 to TRBJ2-4; D is undetermined. CDR3 length: 14 amino acids. V lost 0 bases and J 8 bases, leaving 12 bases between the germline ends. Germline CDR1 reads SGHRS; CDR2 reads YFSETQ. The CDR3 nucleotides read TGCGCCAGCAGCTTGGAGGGCAAAGCGCACATTCAGTACTTC. Its protein is CASSLEGKAHIQYF.

This chain uses TRBV7-6 with TRBJ2-2; 7 bases are a match to TRBD1. J gave up 3 bases and V 5 bases, and 6 bases lay outside the gene matches. The CDR3 is made up of 15 amino acids. From germline, CDR1 is SGHVS and CDR2 FNYEAQ. CDR3 sequence reads: CASSRTGADTGELFF. CDR3 in DNA: TGTGCCAGCAGCCGAACAGGGGCCGACACCGGGGAGCTGTTTTTT.

The V gene is TRBV30, the J gene TRBJ2-1, with D possibly TRBD2 on 7 matching bases. This CDR3 comprises 15 residues. V lost 3 bases and J 7 bases, leaving 19 bases between the germline ends. Looked up from germline, CDR1 is GTSNPN and CDR2 is SVGIG (reference sequence). The CDR3 nucleotides read TGTGCCTGGAGCTTAGGGGGAGGGCCTCGGAATGAGCAGTTCTTC. Translating gives CAWSLGGGPRNEQFF.

In its sample, this clonotype was seen a few times. The V gene is TRBV19, the J gene TRBJ2-5, with 8 bases that match TRBD2. Germline lookup yields CDR1 LNHDA and CDR2 SQIVND (reference sequence). V lost 7 bases and J lost 4; bases outside the gene matches: 8. This CDR3 spans 14 amino acids. Here the CDR3 DNA reads TGTGCCAGTAATAGCGGGATGTTGGTAGAGACCCAGTACTTC. Amino acids: CASNSGMLVETQYF.

The J gene is TRBJ1-5, the V gene TRBV27; a possible D gene is TRBD1 (5 bases). V was trimmed by 5 bases and J by 1 base, leaving 18 bases between them. Germline lookup yields CDR1 MNHEY and CDR2 SMNVEV (reference sequence). The CDR3 spans 17 residues. CDR3 loop: CASSAGPRDGSNQPQHF. CDR3 in DNA: TGTGCCAGCAGTGCCGGCCCCCGGGACGGCAGCAATCAGCCCCAGCATTTT.

This clonotype showed up just a few times. For the CDR3, the DNA is TGTGCCAGCAGTTTAGCGGGAGGGGGGCAAGGGGAGCTGTTTTTT. This translates into CASSLAGGGQGELFF. The V call is TRBV12-3 or TRBV12-4, the J call TRBJ2-2, with D possibly matching TRBD2 (7 bases). This CDR3 comprises 15 residues. The V end lost 0 bases, the J end lost 8 bases, and 13 bases lay between the germline ends.

The chain links TRBV11-2 to TRBJ1-5; 9 bases are a match to TRBD1. With 1 base clipped from V and 4 bases from J, the junction kept 2 bases outside the gene matches. Germline V gene data show CDR1 as SGHAT and CDR2 as FQNNGV. The CDR3 has 15 amino acids. The CDR3 DNA reads TGTGCCAGCAGCTTAGGGGACAGGGCAAATCAGCCCCAGCATTTT. Its translation is CASSLGDRANQPQHF.

V is TRBV29-1 and J is TRBJ1-1; the match to TRBD1 covers 9 bases. The J segment lost 3 bases and the V segment lost 6 bases, leaving 5 bases of the junction unmatched. In germline, CDR1 is SQVTM, CDR2 ANQGSEA. The CDR3 totals 13 residues. The CDR3 loop reads CSVQDRGYTEAFF. DNA of the CDR3: TGCAGCGTACAGGACAGGGGTTACACTGAAGCTTTCTTT.

This clonotype was seen a few times. The rearrangement uses TRBV7-2 and TRBJ1-1; D gene ambiguous. The CDR3 covers 13 residues. Germline V CDR1 and CDR2: SGHTA, FQGNSA. Trimming stripped 3 bases from V and 3 bases from J, with 8 bases between. In DNA, the CDR3 is TGTGCCAGCAGCTTTGATTCGGACACTGAAGCTTTCTTT. Translating gives CASSFDSDTEAFF.

The gene calls are TRBV7-2 and TRBJ1-3; D is undetermined. Germline CDR1 reads SGHTA; CDR2 reads FQGNSA. The CDR3 runs 16 residues. Trimming left V 1 base short and J 0 bases short, with 10 bases between. The CDR3 DNA sequence: TGTGCCAGCAGCTTAGGTCCGCTGTTCTCTGGAAACACCATATATTTT. This sequence encodes CASSLGPLFSGNTIYF.

The chain employs TRBV15 and TRBJ2-3, with D perhaps matching TRBD2 (5 bases). Germline V gene data show CDR1 as LNHNV and CDR2 as YYDKDF (reference sequence). The CDR3 covers 14 residues. Trimming removed 0 bases from V and 1 base from J, with 5 bases in between. The CDR3 spells CATSRDSGTDTQYF. CDR3 DNA sequence: TGTGCCACCAGCAGAGATAGCGGCACAGATACGCAGTATTTT.

The rearrangement links TRBV20-1 to TRBJ2-4, with a possible D match to TRBD2 (5 bases). V lost 6 bases and J lost 2, with 8 bases in between. The CDR3 runs 12 residues. CDR1 and CDR2 from the germline V gene are DFQATT and SNEGSKA (reference sequence). DNA for the CDR3: TGCAGTGCCTCCGGGACCAAAAACATTCAGTACTTC. This codes for CSASGTKNIQYF.

The J gene is TRBJ2-1, the V gene TRBV28; 9 positions match TRBD2. Looked up from germline, CDR1 is MDHEN and CDR2 is SYDVKM. V lost 3 bases to trimming and J lost 9 bases; unmatched junction nucleotides: 9. The CDR3 is 15 residues long. The CDR3, as DNA: TGTGCCAGCAGTTTTATCGGCGGGGGGGCAGTTGAGCAGTTCTTC. It yields the protein CASSFIGGGAVEQFF. Complete variable domain (other parts from reference TRBV28 and TRBJ2-1): DVKVTQSSRYLVKRTGEKVFLECVQDMDHENMFWYRQDPGLGLRLIYFSYDVKMKEKGDIPEGYSVSREKKERFSLILESASTNQTSMYLCASSFIGGGAVEQFFGPGTRLTVL.

The chain has TRBV7-2 and TRBJ2-5, with 15 bases aligning to TRBD2. Germline V gene sequence: CDR1 SGHTA, CDR2 FQGNSA. This CDR3 has 15 amino acids. After removal of 5 bases from V and 5 bases from J, the junction contained 3 bases not matched to a gene. The CDR3 nucleotides are TGTGCCAGCAGCCGGACTAGCGGGGGGGGGGAGACCCAGTACTTC. It encodes CASSRTSGGGETQYF.